This is a list of T cell receptor beta chains from one sample in a study of CXCR3-negative and CXCR3-positive naive CD8 T cells. Following a re-call of the 5' RACE reads, TCRdb has one entry per CDR3 protein and lacks DNA. This repertoire includes around 60,000 distinct CDR3 sequences. The sequenced sample was naive CXCR3+ CD8+ T cells from blood. The source is a human donor in good health. Some clones in this sample may be carry-over from other donors' samples. Each CDR3 is given with its conserved first and last residue.

j_gene | v_gene | CDR3aa
TRBJ2-5 | TRBV15 | CATSRVALGAGETQYF
TRBJ2-5 | TRBV5-6 | CASSRDRGGEETQYF
TRBJ2-7 | TRBV14 | CASSQVQHRSYEQYF
TRBJ2-1 | TRBV28 | CASSPSFNEQFF
TRBJ1-3 | TRBV29-1 | CSVEGVGMENTIYF
TRBJ2-7 | TRBV9 | CASSVGSAWDGEQYF
TRBJ2-1 | TRBV27 | CASSTTGDEQFF
TRBJ1-2 | TRBV2 | CASSQGTGTNYGYTF
TRBJ2-3 | TRBV5-4 | CASSASGRDAGDTQYF
TRBJ2-7 | TRBV7-2 | CASSPGQGLVYEQYF
TRBJ1-2 | TRBV27 | CASTPTRGQSNYGYTF
TRBJ1-5 | TRBV11-2 | CASSPGTGRPDQPQHF
TRBJ2-3 | TRBV4-3 | CASSQDRGGRTDTQYF
TRBJ2-7 | TRBV20-1 | CSARDLFSGGTYEQYF